This T cell receptor (beta chain) stems from a study of early T cells in non-severe SARS-CoV-2 infection. This clonotype came up a few times. TCRdb re-called the 5' RACE reads through MiXCR, storing one row per CDR3 protein. This sample has approximately 68,000 distinct CDR3 sequences, with about 9.4% found just once. Germline loops: CDR1 SGDLS, CDR2 YYNGEE. The CDR3 runs 15 residues. V trimming: 1 base; J trimming: 7 bases; junction bases outside the gene matches: 5. This specimen was whole blood, taken at baseline. The rearrangement links TRBV9 to TRBJ2-2, with 9 bases lining up with TRBD1. The source of this sequence is an adult who was a healthcare worker with PCR-confirmed SARS-CoV-2 infection or an uninfected control (not recorded which). CDR3 sequence (DNA): TGTGCCAGCAGCGTAAGAACAGGGGGCGACGGGGAGCTGTTTTTT. It is translated as CASSVRTGGDGELFF.